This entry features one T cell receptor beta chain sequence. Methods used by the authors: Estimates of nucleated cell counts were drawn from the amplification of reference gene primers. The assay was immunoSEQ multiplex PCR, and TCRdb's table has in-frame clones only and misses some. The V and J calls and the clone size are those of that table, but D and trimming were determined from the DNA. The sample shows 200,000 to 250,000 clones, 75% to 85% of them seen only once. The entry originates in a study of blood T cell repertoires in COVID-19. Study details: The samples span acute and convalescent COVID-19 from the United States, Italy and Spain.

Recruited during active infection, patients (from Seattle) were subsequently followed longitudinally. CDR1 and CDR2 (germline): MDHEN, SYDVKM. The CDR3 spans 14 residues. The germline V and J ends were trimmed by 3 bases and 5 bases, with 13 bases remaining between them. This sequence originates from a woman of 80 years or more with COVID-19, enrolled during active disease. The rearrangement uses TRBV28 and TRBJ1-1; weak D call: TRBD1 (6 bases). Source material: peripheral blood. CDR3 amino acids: CASSLGGARTEAFF. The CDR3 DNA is TGTGCCAGCAGTTTGGGGGGGGCGCGGACTGAAGCTTTCTTT.